One T cell receptor beta chain is described in this entry. Its matching antigen is unknown. This sample was taken from a study of shared clonotypes between healthy human individuals. General observations from the study: The four-donor shared clonotypes exceeded non-shared clonotypes in generation probability, with non-shared ones scoring lower. Larger richness was generally estimated for naive than memory subsets. An expected dependence of interdonor clonotype sharing on sequencing depth was noted.

The germline gives CDR1 KGHSH, CDR2 LQKENI. J gave up 5 bases and V 5 bases, and 10 bases lay outside the gene matches. The CDR3 runs 15 residues. CD4+ cells yielded CD45RA+ naive and CD45RA-negative memory subsets. Some clones are missing from TCRdb's copy, which holds only in-frame ones; the method was immunoSEQ multiplex PCR. Among 550,000 to 700,000 clones listed, 73% were seen once. V is TRBV18 and J is TRBJ2-5; 8 bases fit TRBD2. The sequenced sample consisted of memory CD4+ T cells sorted from blood. Specified subset: CD45RA-negative fraction. The clonotype was recovered from a woman between 25 and 40 years old in good health. The chain's CDR3 is CASSNSGTSTETQYF. DNA for the CDR3: TGTGCCAGCTCAAATAGCGGGACTAGTACGGAGACCCAGTACTTC.